The 10 T cell receptor beta chains presented below share a single source sample, sequenced in a study of T cell repertoires in cytomegalovirus infection. TCRdb independently ran MiXCR on the reads; one entry per CDR3 protein. Of roughly 200,000 distinct CDR3 sequences listed, 35% to 40% are singletons. Their recognized antigens are unknown. The sample was CD8+ T cells from cultured PBMCs, taken from culture after CMV antigen stimulation. The receptors here all came from a human donor in good health (CMV status not recorded). Some clones in this sample may be carry-over from other donors' samples.

This chain links TRBV2 with TRBJ2-3; no definite D call. V lost 3 bases to trimming and J lost 0 bases, with 13 bases between them. Germline-derived CDR1 and CDR2 are SNHLY and FYNNEI. The CDR3 length is 16 residues. This CDR3 reads CASSDGLLPSTDTQYF. The CDR3 DNA reads TGTGCCAGCAGTGATGGGTTACTCCCTAGCACAGATACGCAGTATTTT.

The chain carries TRBV7-9 and TRBJ2-2; possible D gene TRBD1, 5 bases. V lost 5 bases and J 3 bases, leaving 10 bases between the germline ends. The V gene's germline CDR1 is SEHNR and CDR2 FQNEAQ (reference sequence). The CDR3 contains 14 residues. CDR3 in DNA: TGTGCCAGCAGCCCCAGACAGTACACCGGGGAGCTGTTTTTT. As protein: CASSPRQYTGELFF.

The rearrangement links TRBV28 to TRBJ2-6, with D unclear. The germline V gene encodes CDR1 MDHEN and CDR2 SYDVKM. V shed 6 bases and J shed 4 bases, with 19 bases lying between them. The CDR3 runs 17 residues. DNA for the CDR3: TGTGCCAGCAGGATGGACCTCTTGAGGCGGGGGGCCAACGTCCTGACTTTC. It specifies CASRMDLLRRGANVLTF.

Regarding this clonotype: Its ends do not fully match the called genes, so a read error is possible. This chain uses TRBV7-7 with TRBJ2-2; 12 bases fit TRBD1. The germline gives CDR1 SSHAT, CDR2 FNYEAQ (reference sequence). The CDR3 is made up of 16 amino acids. CDR3 in amino acids: CASSLGTGGRTGELFF. The CDR3 DNA reads as TGTGCTAGCAGCTTGGGGACAGGGGGCCGGACCGGGGAGCTGTTTTTT. Combining the CDR3 with reference TRBV7-7 and TRBJ2-2 gives the whole variable domain GAGVSQSPRYKVTKRGQDVTLRCDPISSHATLYWYQQALGQGPEFLTYFNYEAQPDKSGLPSDRFSAERPEGSISTLTIQRTEQRDSAMYRCASSLGTGGRTGELFFGEGSRLTVL.

V is TRBV27 and J is TRBJ1-2; 11 nucleotides align to TRBD1. Germline values: CDR1 MNHEY, CDR2 SMNVEV (reference sequence). CDR3 length: 13 amino acids. The junction had 3 bases not matched to a gene; V was cut back by 3 bases and J by 9 bases. CDR3 protein: CASSFGQGASYTF. The CDR3 nucleotides read TGTGCCAGCAGTTTTGGACAGGGGGCGAGCTACACCTTC.

As to this clonotype: The germline gene is not matched at one end of the junction; a read error may be the cause. The chain joins TRBV11-2 to TRBJ1-1, with D possibly TRBD1 on 5 matching bases. Germline loops: CDR1 SGHAT, CDR2 FQNNGV. This CDR3 is built from 12 residues. The CDR3 reads CASSPPGSEALF. CDR3 coding DNA: TGTGCCAGCAGCCCACCAGGGTCTGAAGCTTTATTT.

This clonotype has only a few counts. Written as DNA, the CDR3 is TGTGCCAGCAGCTCCGAGCAAACTGGAAACACCATATATTTT. Encoded protein: CASSSEQTGNTIYF. The chain combines TRBV7-2 with TRBJ1-3; D is ambiguous. The V and J ends lost 4 bases and 2 bases respectively, with 9 bases between them. The germline CDR1 and CDR2 sequences are SGHTA and FQGNSA. This CDR3 has 14 amino acids.

The rearrangement uses TRBV27 and TRBJ2-1; 10 bases match TRBD2. V shed 0 bases and J 10 bases; nucleotides not matched to a gene: 6. CDR1 is MNHEY, CDR2 SMNVEV, per germline (reference sequence). This CDR3 has 15 amino acids. CDR3 bases: TGTGCCAGCAGTTTATCCCTAGCGGGAGAGGGGGAGCAGTTCTTC. Protein product: CASSLSLAGEGEQFF.

The chain has TRBV7-9 and TRBJ1-1; unclear D gene. Germline CDR1 and CDR2: SEHNR and FQNEAQ (reference sequence). Deletions cut 3 bases from V and 8 bases from J, with 4 bases between. The CDR3 spans 10 residues. In DNA form, the CDR3 reads TGTGCCAGCAGCTTTCTCGAAGCTTTCTTT. Its translation: CASSFLEAFF.

The rearrangement links TRBV7-9 to TRBJ1-1; possible D gene TRBD1, 5 bases. The germline gives CDR1 SEHNR, CDR2 FQNEAQ (reference sequence). The CDR3 length is 12 residues. The V end was cut by 5 bases, the J end by 10 bases, with 14 bases between. In nucleotides, the CDR3 is TGTGCCAGCAGCCAGGGCCAGGCGCTAGCTTTCTTT. This gives the protein CASSQGQALAFF.